The 25 T cell receptor beta chains listed next were all sequenced from one sample in a study of PD-1 blockade in classical Hodgkin lymphoma. The protocol was immunoSEQ multiplex PCR, while the TCRdb copy is restricted to in-frame clones and leaves out a portion. The sample holds about 23,000 clones, approximately 90% seen once. Sample time point: cycle 4 day 1 (C4D1), after less than seven weeks of nivolumab. Relapses following autologous stem cell transplantation were seen in all patients, with brentuximab vedotin exposure varying. The sample in question was peripheral blood mononuclear cells (PBMCs), obtained before the fourth cycle of nivolumab. These receptors all come from a human donor with classical Hodgkin lymphoma.

The rearrangement uses TRBV11-3 and TRBJ2-1; no clear D. The germline V gene encodes CDR1 SGHNT and CDR2 YENEEA. Trimming left V 5 bases short and J 1 base short, with 6 bases between. CDR3 size: 13 residues. CDR3 sequence reads: CASSPRSYNEQFF. DNA of the CDR3: TGTGCCAGCAGCCCGCGGTCCTACAATGAGCAGTTCTTC.

The chain has TRBV29-1 and TRBJ1-2; 7 bases match TRBD1. Germline lookup yields CDR1 SQVTM and CDR2 ANQGSEA. CDR3 length: 14 amino acids. After removal of 3 bases from V and 0 bases from J, the junction contained 4 bases not matched to a gene. The CDR3 region is CSVEGTEANYGYTF. CDR3 coding DNA: TGCAGCGTTGAGGGGACAGAAGCTAACTATGGCTACACCTTC.

V usage is TRBV2 and J usage is TRBJ2-4; D uncertain. V was trimmed by 1 base and J by 0 bases, leaving 10 bases between them. CDR3 length: 16 amino acids. Germline V CDR1 and CDR2: SNHLY, FYNNEI. CDR3 residues: CASSEVELVAKNIQYF. CDR3 nucleotide sequence: TGTGCCAGCAGTGAAGTCGAGCTTGTAGCCAAAAACATTCAGTACTTC.

This rearrangement joins TRBV29-1 to TRBJ2-3; 12 positions agree with TRBD2. Trimming took 6 bases from V and 4 from J; bases not matched to a gene: 5. The CDR3 consists of 14 residues. Per germline, CDR1 SQVTM and CDR2 ANQGSEA. The CDR3 spells CSVRLAGVSDTQYF. CDR3 in DNA: TGCAGCGTGCGACTAGCGGGGGTTTCAGATACGCAGTATTTT.

This chain connects TRBV4-1 to TRBJ2-3; maybe TRBD1 (5 bases). V gave up 1 base and J gave up 1 base, with 12 bases separating them. The CDR3 has 16 amino acids. Germline CDR1 reads MGHRA; CDR2 reads YSYEKL. CDR3 protein: CASSQVPGWGTDTQYF. The DNA for the CDR3 is TGCGCCAGCAGCCAAGTACCAGGGTGGGGCACAGATACGCAGTATTTT.

CDR3: CASSQGQVRSPLHF. The CDR3 nucleotides are TGTGCCAGCAGCCAAGGACAGGTCAGGTCACCCCTCCACTTT. The chain carries TRBV7-2 and TRBJ1-6; 7 bases agree with TRBD1. The CDR3 loop spans 14 amino acids. Germline assignment: CDR1 SGHTA and CDR2 FQGNSA. Unmatched junction bases numbered 8, after V lost 5 bases and J lost 10 bases. The whole variable domain, filled in from reference TRBV7-2 and TRBJ1-6, reads GAGVSQSPSNKVTEKGKDVELRCDPISGHTALYWYRQSLGQGLEFLIYFQGNSAPDKSGLPSDRFSAERTGGSVSTLTIQRTQQEDSAVYLCASSQGQVRSPLHFGNGTRLTVT.

The chain uses TRBV21-1 and TRBJ1-5. TRBV21-1 is termed a pseudogene. The CDR3 consists of 17 residues. The CDR3 spells CASGGYGFRGADQPQHF. The CDR3 region has the DNA TGTGCCAGTGGAGGATACGGGTTTCGGGGGGCGGATCAGCCCCAGCATTTT.

The chain combines TRBV30 with TRBJ1-2, with D perhaps matching TRBD1 (5 bases). Germline V gene data show CDR1 as GTSNPN and CDR2 as SVGIG (reference sequence). Trimming pared 3 bases from V and 7 bases from J, leaving 18 bases between. CDR3 length: 14 amino acids. CDR3 nucleotides: TGTGCCTGGAGCGTACGATCCCAGGGCGGTGGCTACACCTTC. Translated, it gives CAWSVRSQGGGYTF. Full variable domain (missing parts from reference TRBV30 and TRBJ1-2): SQTIHQWPATLVQPVGSPLSLECTVEGTSNPNLYWYRQAAGRGLQLLFYSVGIGQISSEVPQNLSASRPQDRQFILSSKKLLLSDSGFYLCAWSVRSQGGGYTFGSGTRLTVV.

The chain couples TRBV9 to TRBJ2-7; 15 bases fit TRBD2. The CDR3 spans 16 residues. Germline CDR1 and CDR2: SGDLS and YYNGEE. The ends lost 3 bases at V and 6 bases at J; junction bases unmatched: 7. The CDR3 reads CASSGFPGLAGGEQYF. In nucleotides, the CDR3 is TGTGCCAGCAGCGGATTCCCGGGACTAGCGGGAGGCGAGCAGTACTTC.

The J gene is TRBJ1-3, the V gene TRBV29-1; 10 nucleotides align to TRBD1. Germline V CDR1 and CDR2: SQVTM, ANQGSEA. The trim removed 6 bases at V and 1 base at J, leaving 3 bases unmatched. The CDR3 covers 14 residues. This CDR3 is CSVPGQGSGNTIYF. CDR3 sequence (DNA): TGCAGCGTACCGGGACAGGGGTCTGGAAACACCATATATTTT.

The chain carries TRBV5-1 and TRBJ1-3; tentative D call: TRBD1 (5 bases). Trimming cost V 2 bases and J 2 bases, with 11 bases left between them. From germline, CDR1 is SGHRS and CDR2 YFSETQ. The CDR3 is 15 amino acids. The CDR3 region has the DNA TGCGCCAGCAGCTTAGGGCCAGGGCCTGGAAACACCATATATTTT. As protein: CASSLGPGPGNTIYF.

The gene calls are TRBV5-6 and TRBJ2-7; tentatively, D is TRBD2 (6 bases). The V end lost 3 bases, the J end lost 1 base, and 11 bases lay between the germline ends. This CDR3 has 14 amino acids. Germline V gene lookup returns CDR1 SGHDT and CDR2 YYEEEE. CDR3 DNA: TGTGCCAGCAGCTCCAGGAGGGGTTCCTACGAGCAGTACTTC. Its protein is CASSSRRGSYEQYF.

The rearrangement uses TRBV19 and TRBJ2-3; D gene uncertain. CDR3 length: 15 amino acids. Per germline, CDR1 LNHDA and CDR2 SQIVND (reference sequence). V lost 10 bases and J 1 base, leaving 18 bases between the germline ends. The CDR3, as DNA: TGTGCCACCAGAGACGGGCCGCATGGCACAGATACGCAGTATTTT. Translated, it gives CATRDGPHGTDTQYF.

V usage is TRBV19 and J usage is TRBJ2-7, with 8 bases that match TRBD1. The V gene end was trimmed by 6 bases and the J gene end by 2 bases; junction bases not matched to a gene: 3. Germline CDR1 reads LNHDA; CDR2 reads SQIVND (reference sequence). CDR3 length: 13 amino acids. The CDR3 nucleotides are TGTGCCAGTAGCCAGACAGGGGCCTACGAGCAGTACTTC. Residues: CASSQTGAYEQYF.

V is TRBV11-2 and J is TRBJ2-7, with D perhaps assigned TRBD1 or TRBD2 (5 bases each). The length of the CDR3 is 17 residues. Germline CDR1 is SGHAT and CDR2 is FQNNGV. Trimming left V 5 bases short and J 3 bases short, with 23 bases between. The CDR3 protein is CASSPRSLGVGIYEQYF. For the CDR3, the DNA is TGTGCCAGCAGCCCCCGCAGTCTGGGGGTGGGAATCTACGAGCAGTACTTC. The full variable domain, rest sourced from reference TRBV11-2 and TRBJ2-7, is EAGVAQSPRYKIIEKRQSVAFWCNPISGHATLYWYQQILGQGPKLLIQFQNNGVVDDSQLPKDRFSAERLKGVDSTLKIQPAKLEDSAVYLCASSPRSLGVGIYEQYFGPGTRLTVT.

The chain has TRBV5-1 and TRBJ2-1; 11 nucleotides line up with TRBD2. The CDR3 sequence is 15 residues long. The V and J ends lost 2 bases and 9 bases, in that order; junction bases with no gene match: 7. Germline V gives CDR1 SGHRS, CDR2 YFSETQ. The CDR3 DNA sequence: TGCGCCAGCAGCTTCGGTACTAGCGGGAGCGGTGAGCAGTTCTTC. It encodes CASSFGTSGSGEQFF.

The gene calls are TRBV7-6 and TRBJ1-5, with D tentatively TRBD1 (5 bases). V shed 3 bases and J shed 6 bases, with 9 bases lying between them. The germline CDR1 and CDR2 sequences are SGHVS and FNYEAQ. This CDR3 is 13 amino acids long. DNA for the CDR3: TGTGCCAGCAGCTTGGGGGGAGGTCAGCCCCAGCATTTT. Its translation is CASSLGGGQPQHF.

The rearrangement joins TRBV19 to TRBJ2-7, with a tentative D call TRBD1 (7 bases). The germline CDR1 and CDR2 sequences are LNHDA and SQIVND (reference sequence). This CDR3 is built from 16 residues. The ends were cut back, 5 bases at V and 6 bases at J, with 23 bases in the middle. The CDR3 DNA reads TGTGCCAGTAGTGTGGCAGGGGGGAGGCAGGGAGCCGAGCAGTACTTC. Encoded protein: CASSVAGGRQGAEQYF.

The V call is TRBV5-6, the J call TRBJ2-7; D might be TRBD2 (5 bases). The CDR3 has 14 amino acids. V was pared by 4 bases and J by 2 bases, with 13 bases between. Germline CDR1 and CDR2: SGHDT and YYEEEE. Here the CDR3 DNA reads TGTGCCAGCAGCAGCTATAGCGTTCCCTACGAGCAGTACTTC. Amino acid sequence: CASSSYSVPYEQYF.

V and J are TRBV23-1 and TRBJ1-5; D perhaps matches TRBD1 (5 bases). TRBV23-1 carries the ORF label, with uncertain function. This CDR3 has 19 amino acids. V was clipped by 3 bases and J by 0 bases, with 21 bases between them. This CDR3 is CASSQAGTGSVLSNQPQHF. The DNA of the CDR3 is TGCGCCAGCAGTCAGGCCGGGACGGGATCCGTCCTTAGCAATCAGCCCCAGCATTTT.

The chain uses TRBV5-1 and TRBJ2-1; 9 bases map to TRBD1. The germline CDR1 and CDR2 sequences are SGHRS and YFSETQ. CDR3 length equals 16 residues. Trimming cost V 2 bases and J 7 bases; bases outside gene matches: 10. The CDR3 spells CASSFGTGTGKNEQFF. Here the CDR3 DNA reads TGCGCCAGCAGCTTTGGGACCGGGACAGGGAAAAATGAGCAGTTCTTC.

The gene calls are TRBV5-1 and TRBJ2-5; possibly TRBD1 for D (6 bases). V was shortened by 0 bases and J by 5 bases, with 11 bases between the two germline ends. Germline loops: CDR1 SGHRS, CDR2 YFSETQ. This CDR3 comprises 14 residues. CDR3 sequence reads: CASSLAGQQETQYF. The CDR3 DNA reads TGCGCCAGCAGCTTGGCCGGACAGCAGGAGACCCAGTACTTC.

This sequence joins TRBV11-3 and TRBJ2-7; TRBD2 is a possible D gene (5 bases). The CDR3 is 13 residues long. V dropped 2 bases and J dropped 6 bases, with 11 bases sitting between them. Germline V gene lookup returns CDR1 SGHNT and CDR2 YENEEA. The CDR3 is CASSLNGKSEQYF. CDR3 nucleotides: TGTGCCAGCAGCTTAAACGGGAAGAGCGAGCAGTACTTC.

This chain uses TRBV10-2 with TRBJ2-7, with D unclear. The CDR3 loop spans 13 amino acids. Trimming cost V 2 bases and J 3 bases, with 8 bases left between them. The germline V gene encodes CDR1 WSHSY and CDR2 SAAADI. CDR3 loop: CASSEGPLYEQYF. CDR3 nucleotides: TGCGCCAGCAGTGAGGGCCCGCTCTACGAGCAGTACTTC.

The V gene is TRBV10-2, the J gene TRBJ1-2, with TRBD1 matching over 7 bases. CDR1 and CDR2 from the germline V gene are WSHSY and SAAADI. This CDR3 is built from 13 residues. V shed 5 bases and J 4 bases; nucleotides not matched to a gene: 4. DNA of the CDR3: TGCGCCAGCAGTCAGACAGGGAGCTATGGCTACACCTTC. Amino acids: CASSQTGSYGYTF.